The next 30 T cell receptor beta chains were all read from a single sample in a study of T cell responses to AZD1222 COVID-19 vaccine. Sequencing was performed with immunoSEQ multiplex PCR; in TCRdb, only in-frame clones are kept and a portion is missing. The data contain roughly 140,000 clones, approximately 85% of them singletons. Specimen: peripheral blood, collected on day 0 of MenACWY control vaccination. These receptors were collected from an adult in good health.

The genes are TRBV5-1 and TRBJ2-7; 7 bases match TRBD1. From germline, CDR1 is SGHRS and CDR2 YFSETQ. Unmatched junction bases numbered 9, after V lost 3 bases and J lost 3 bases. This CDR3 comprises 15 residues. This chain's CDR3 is CASSSGTVDGYEQYF. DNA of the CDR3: TGCGCCAGCAGCTCCGGGACAGTCGACGGCTACGAGCAGTACTTC.

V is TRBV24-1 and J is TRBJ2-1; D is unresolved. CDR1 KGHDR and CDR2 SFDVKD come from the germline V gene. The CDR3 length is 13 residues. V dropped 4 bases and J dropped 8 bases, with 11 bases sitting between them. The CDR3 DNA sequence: TGTGCCACCAGTGACGGTATGGCGGATGAGCAGTTCTTC. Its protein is CATSDGMADEQFF.

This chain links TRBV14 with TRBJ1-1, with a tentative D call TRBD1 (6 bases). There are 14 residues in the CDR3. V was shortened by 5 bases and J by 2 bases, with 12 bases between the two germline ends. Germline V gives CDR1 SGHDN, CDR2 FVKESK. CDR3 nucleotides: TGTGCCAGCAGCGCAGGGGCCCTTAACACTGAAGCTTTCTTT. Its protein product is CASSAGALNTEAFF.

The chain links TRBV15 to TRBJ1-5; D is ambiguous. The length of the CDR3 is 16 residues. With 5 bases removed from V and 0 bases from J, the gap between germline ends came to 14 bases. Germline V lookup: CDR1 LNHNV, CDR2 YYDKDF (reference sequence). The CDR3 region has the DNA TGTGCCACCAGCCCCAGTCGGCGTATTAGCAATCAGCCCCAGCATTTT. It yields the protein CATSPSRRISNQPQHF.

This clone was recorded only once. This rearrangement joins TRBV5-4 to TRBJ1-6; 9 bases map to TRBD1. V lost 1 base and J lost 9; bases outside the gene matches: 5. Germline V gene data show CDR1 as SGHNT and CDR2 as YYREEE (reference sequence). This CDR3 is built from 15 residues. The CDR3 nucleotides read TGTGCCAGCAGCTTGCCGGGACAGGGAGTTTCACCCCTCCACTTT. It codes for CASSLPGQGVSPLHF.

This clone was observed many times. The CDR3 region is CASSPTAYQETQYF. CDR3 sequence (DNA): TGTGCCAGCTCACCGACGGCGTACCAAGAGACCCAGTACTTC. The chain carries TRBV18 and TRBJ2-5; unclear D gene. CDR3 size: 14 residues. Germline V gives CDR1 KGHSH, CDR2 LQKENI. The germline V and J ends were trimmed by 3 bases and 0 bases, with 8 bases remaining between them.

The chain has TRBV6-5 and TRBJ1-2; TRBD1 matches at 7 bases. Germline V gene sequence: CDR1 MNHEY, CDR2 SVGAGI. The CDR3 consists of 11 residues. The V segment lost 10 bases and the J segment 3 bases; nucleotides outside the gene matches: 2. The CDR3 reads CATTGDYGYTF. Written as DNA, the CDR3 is TGTGCCACCACAGGGGACTATGGCTACACCTTC.

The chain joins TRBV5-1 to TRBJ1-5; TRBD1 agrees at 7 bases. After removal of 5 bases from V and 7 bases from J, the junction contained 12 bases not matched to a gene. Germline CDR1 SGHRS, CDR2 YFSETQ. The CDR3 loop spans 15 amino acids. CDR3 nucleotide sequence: TGCGCCAGCAGTCCTCGAACAGGGGTAGGACAGCCCCAGCATTTT. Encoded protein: CASSPRTGVGQPQHF.

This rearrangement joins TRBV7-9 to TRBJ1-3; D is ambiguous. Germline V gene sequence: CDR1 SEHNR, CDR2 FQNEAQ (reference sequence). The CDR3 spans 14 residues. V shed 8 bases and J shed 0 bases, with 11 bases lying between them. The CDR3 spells CASSGETSGNTIYF. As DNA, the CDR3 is TGTGCCAGCTCCGGGGAAACCTCTGGAAACACCATATATTTT.

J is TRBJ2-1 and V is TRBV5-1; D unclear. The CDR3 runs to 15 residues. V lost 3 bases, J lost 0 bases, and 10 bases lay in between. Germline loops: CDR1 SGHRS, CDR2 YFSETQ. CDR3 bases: TGCGCCAGCAGCTCGACTCACAGCTCCTACAATGAGCAGTTCTTC. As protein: CASSSTHSSYNEQFF.

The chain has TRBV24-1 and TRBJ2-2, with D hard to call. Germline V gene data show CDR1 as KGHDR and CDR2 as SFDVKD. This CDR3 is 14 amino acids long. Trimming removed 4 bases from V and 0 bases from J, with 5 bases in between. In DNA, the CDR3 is TGTGCCACCAGTGACAGAACGAACACCGGGGAGCTGTTTTTT. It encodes CATSDRTNTGELFF.

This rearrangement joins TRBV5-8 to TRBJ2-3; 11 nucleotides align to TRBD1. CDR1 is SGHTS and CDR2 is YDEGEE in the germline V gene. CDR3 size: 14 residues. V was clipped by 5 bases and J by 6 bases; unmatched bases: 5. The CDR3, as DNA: TGTGCCAGCAGGCGGACAGGGGGCGGGGATACGCAGTATTTT. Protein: CASRRTGGGDTQYF.

The CDR3 bases are TGCGCCAGCAGCCCTTACCCGACAGGGGATAACTATGGCTACACCTTC. Its translation is CASSPYPTGDNYGYTF. The V gene is TRBV4-1, the J gene TRBJ1-2; 8 bases map to TRBD1. The V segment lost 4 bases and the J segment 1 base; nucleotides outside the gene matches: 8. From germline, CDR1 is MGHRA and CDR2 YSYEKL. This CDR3 spans 16 amino acids.

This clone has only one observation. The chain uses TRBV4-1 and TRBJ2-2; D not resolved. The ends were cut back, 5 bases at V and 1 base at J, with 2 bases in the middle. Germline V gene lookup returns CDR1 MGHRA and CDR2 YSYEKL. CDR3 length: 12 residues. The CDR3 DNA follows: TGCGCCAGCAGCATGAACACCGGGGAGCTGTTTTTT. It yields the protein CASSMNTGELFF.

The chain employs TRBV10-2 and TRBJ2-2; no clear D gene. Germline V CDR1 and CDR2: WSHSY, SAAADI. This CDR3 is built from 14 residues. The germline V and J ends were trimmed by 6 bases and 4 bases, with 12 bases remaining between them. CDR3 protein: CASSPNILTGELFF. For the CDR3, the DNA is TGCGCCAGCAGCCCGAACATACTCACCGGGGAGCTGTTTTTT.

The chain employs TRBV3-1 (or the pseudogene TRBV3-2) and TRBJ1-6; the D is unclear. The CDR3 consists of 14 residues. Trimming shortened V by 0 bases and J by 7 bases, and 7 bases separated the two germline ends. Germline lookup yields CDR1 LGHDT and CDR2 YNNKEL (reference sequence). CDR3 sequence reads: CASSQESRNSPLHF. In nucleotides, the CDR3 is TGTGCCAGCAGCCAAGAAAGTCGGAATTCACCCCTCCACTTT.

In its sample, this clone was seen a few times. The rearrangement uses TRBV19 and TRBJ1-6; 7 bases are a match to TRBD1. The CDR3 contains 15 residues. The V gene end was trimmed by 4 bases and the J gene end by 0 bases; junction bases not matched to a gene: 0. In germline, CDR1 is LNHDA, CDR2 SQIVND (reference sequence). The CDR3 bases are TGTGCCAGTAGTACAGGGGGCTCCTATAATTCACCCCTCCACTTT. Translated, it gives CASSTGGSYNSPLHF. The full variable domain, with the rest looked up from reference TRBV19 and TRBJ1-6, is DGGITQSPKYLFRKEGQNVTLSCEQNLNHDAMYWYRQDPGQGLRLIYYSQIVNDFQKGDIAEGYSVSREKKESFPLTVTSAQKNPTAFYLCASSTGGSYNSPLHFGNGTRLTVT.

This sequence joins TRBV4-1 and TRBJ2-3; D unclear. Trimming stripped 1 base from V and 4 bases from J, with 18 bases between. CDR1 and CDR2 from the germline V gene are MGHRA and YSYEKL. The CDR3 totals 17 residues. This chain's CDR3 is CASSQGWSRAGADTQYF. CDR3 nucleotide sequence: TGCGCCAGCAGCCAAGGGTGGTCGCGAGCAGGAGCAGATACGCAGTATTTT.

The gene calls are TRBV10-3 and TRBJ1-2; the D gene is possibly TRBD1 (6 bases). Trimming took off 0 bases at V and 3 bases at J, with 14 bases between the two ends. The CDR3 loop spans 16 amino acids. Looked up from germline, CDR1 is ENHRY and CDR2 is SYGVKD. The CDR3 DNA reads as TGTGCCATCAGTGAGTCGGGGAAACGACAGGACTATGGCTACACCTTC. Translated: CAISESGKRQDYGYTF.

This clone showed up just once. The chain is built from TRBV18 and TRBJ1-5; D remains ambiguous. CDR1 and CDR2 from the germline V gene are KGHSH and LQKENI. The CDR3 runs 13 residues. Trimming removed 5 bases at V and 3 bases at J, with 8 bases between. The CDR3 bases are TGTGCCAGCTCAGGGTACGCCAATCAGCCCCAGCATTTT. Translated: CASSGYANQPQHF.

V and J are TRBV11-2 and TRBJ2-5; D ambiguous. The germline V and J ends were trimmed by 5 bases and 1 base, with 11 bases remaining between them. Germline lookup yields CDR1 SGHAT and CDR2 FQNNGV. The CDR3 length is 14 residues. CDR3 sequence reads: CASSPYARQETQYF. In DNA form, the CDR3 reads TGTGCCAGCAGCCCGTACGCGCGCCAAGAGACCCAGTACTTC.

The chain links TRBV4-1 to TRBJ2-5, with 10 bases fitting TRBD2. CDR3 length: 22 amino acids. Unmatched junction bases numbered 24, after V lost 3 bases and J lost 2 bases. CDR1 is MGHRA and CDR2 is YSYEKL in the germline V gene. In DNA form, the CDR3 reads TGCGCCAGCAGCCAGGGGCACTACGGGACTAGCGACCGGAGGAGGAAACAAGAGACCCAGTACTTC. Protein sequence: CASSQGHYGTSDRRRKQETQYF.

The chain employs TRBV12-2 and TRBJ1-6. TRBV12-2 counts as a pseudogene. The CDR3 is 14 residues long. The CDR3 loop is CASRPRGVNSPLHF. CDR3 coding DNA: TGTGCAAGTCGTCCCAGAGGAGTTAATTCACCCCTCCACTTT.

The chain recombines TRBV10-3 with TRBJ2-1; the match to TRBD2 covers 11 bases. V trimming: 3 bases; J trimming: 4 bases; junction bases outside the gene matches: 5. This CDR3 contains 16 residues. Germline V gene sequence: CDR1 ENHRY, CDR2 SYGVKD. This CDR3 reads CAISDKLAGAYNEQFF. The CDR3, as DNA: TGTGCCATCAGTGACAAACTAGCGGGGGCGTACAATGAGCAGTTCTTC.

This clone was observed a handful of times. The CDR3 spells CATSDPRTSGAGRDTQYF. The CDR3 nucleotides read TGTGCCACCAGTGACCCCCGGACTAGCGGGGCCGGACGAGATACGCAGTATTTT. The chain is built from TRBV24-1 and TRBJ2-3; TRBD2 agrees at 12 bases. Germline values: CDR1 KGHDR, CDR2 SFDVKD. This CDR3 comprises 18 residues. Germline trimming cut 4 bases from V and 5 bases from J; bases unmatched to any gene: 12.

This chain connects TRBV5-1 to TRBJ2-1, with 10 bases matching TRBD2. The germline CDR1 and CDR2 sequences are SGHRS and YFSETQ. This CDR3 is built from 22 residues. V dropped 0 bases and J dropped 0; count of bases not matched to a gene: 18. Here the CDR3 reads CASSLANLGSGGARSSYNEQFF. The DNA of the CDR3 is TGCGCCAGCAGCTTGGCCAACCTGGGGAGCGGGGGGGCCCGAAGCTCCTACAATGAGCAGTTCTTC.

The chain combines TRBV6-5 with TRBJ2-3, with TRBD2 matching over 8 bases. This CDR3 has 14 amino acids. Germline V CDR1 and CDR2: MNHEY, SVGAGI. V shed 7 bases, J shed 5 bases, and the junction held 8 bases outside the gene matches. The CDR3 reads CASITRTSRDTQYF. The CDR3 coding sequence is TGTGCCAGCATCACAAGGACTAGCCGAGATACGCAGTATTTT.

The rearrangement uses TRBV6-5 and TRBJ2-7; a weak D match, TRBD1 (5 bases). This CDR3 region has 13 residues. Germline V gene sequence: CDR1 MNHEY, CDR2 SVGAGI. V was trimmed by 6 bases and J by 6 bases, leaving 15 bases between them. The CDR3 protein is CASRIAGNGEQYF. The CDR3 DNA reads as TGTGCCAGCAGAATTGCAGGGAACGGCGAGCAGTACTTC.

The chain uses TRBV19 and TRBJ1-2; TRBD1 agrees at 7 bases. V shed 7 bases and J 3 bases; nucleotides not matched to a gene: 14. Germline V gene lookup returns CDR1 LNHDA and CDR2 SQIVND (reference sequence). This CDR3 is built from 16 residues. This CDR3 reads CASNGNRGFSDYGYTF. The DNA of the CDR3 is TGTGCCAGTAACGGTAACAGGGGCTTCTCGGACTATGGCTACACCTTC.

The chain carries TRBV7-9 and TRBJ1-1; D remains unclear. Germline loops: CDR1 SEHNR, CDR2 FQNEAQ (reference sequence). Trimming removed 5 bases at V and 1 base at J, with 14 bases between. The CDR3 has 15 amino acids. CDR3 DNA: TGTGCCAGCAGCCCGGCCACTAATCGGAACACTGAAGCTTTCTTT. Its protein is CASSPATNRNTEAFF.